This T cell receptor beta chain was retrieved from a study of T cells in Graves' hyperthyroidism and ophthalmopathy. RNA transcripts provided the source from which TCR beta CDR3 regions were amplified. The HTBI primer set served for first-round RT-PCR of the TCR CDR3. TCRdb itself ran the multiplex PCR reads through MiXCR, one entry per CDR3 protein. The sample records 150,000 to 200,000 distinct CDR3 sequences, about 17% being singletons. This clonotype came up many times. Per germline, CDR1 SQVTM and CDR2 ANQGSEA. This CDR3 has 14 residues. V lost 7 bases, J lost 6 bases, and 10 bases stayed unmatched.

The receptor's source is a woman in her fifties or sixties with Graves' hyperthyroidism. V gene TRBV29-1 combines with J gene TRBJ2-1, with 9 bases fitting TRBD1. The sequenced material came from blood. Here the CDR3 reads CSAGGDRVSNEQFF. The CDR3 nucleotides are TGCAGCGCTGGGGGGGACAGGGTGAGCAATGAGCAGTTCTTC.